This TCR beta chain stems from a study of neoadjuvant anti-PD-1 for oral cavity cancer. On the study more broadly: Patients mostly received three to four biweekly nivolumab doses at 3 mg/kg before surgery.

Time point defined: after neoadjuvant nivolumab, at surgical resection. Generated by immunoSEQ multiplex PCR, the TCRdb table keeps only in-frame clones and is missing some. The profile shows over 65,000 clones, approximately 87% of them singletons. V dropped 5 bases and J dropped 7; count of bases not matched to a gene: 5. The length of the CDR3 is 14 residues. Germline assignment: CDR1 LNHDA and CDR2 SQIVND (reference sequence). This clone showed up just a few times. This sequence joins TRBV19 and TRBJ2-3, with TRBD2 matching over 11 bases. This receptor was taken from a person aged 35-79 years with oral cavity squamous cell carcinoma. Sequencing used PBMCs, obtained after nivolumab (anti-PD-1) treatment. CDR3 DNA sequence: TGTGCCAGTAGTTTGGGACTAGCGGTAAATACGCAGTATTTT. It specifies CASSLGLAVNTQYF.